The 11 T cell receptor beta chains given below trace back to one sample, sequenced in a study of response to subunit inactivated influenza vaccine. TCRdb re-analysed the RT-PCR reads in MiXCR, keeping a single row per CDR3 protein. The sample records 150,000 to 200,000 distinct CDR3 sequences, around 12% being singletons. This sample also appeared in a second study, on T cells expressing NK-cell markers. From that paper: As the method of synthesis, 5'RACE template switching with UMIs yielded TCR beta cDNA.

The source material was CD8+ T cells sorted from PBMCs, sampled approximately 13 days after vaccination. These receptors were obtained from a man aged 45-65 years who received an inactivated influenza vaccine.

This clonotype came up a few times. V is TRBV10-3 and J is TRBJ2-1; 8 nucleotides agree with TRBD2. This CDR3 contains 15 residues. The trim removed 5 bases at V and 4 bases at J, leaving 7 bases unmatched. CDR1 and CDR2 from the germline V gene are ENHRY and SYGVKD. This CDR3 reads CAISMTSETYNEQFF. In nucleotides, the CDR3 is TGTGCCATCAGTATGACTAGCGAGACTTACAATGAGCAGTTCTTC.

This clonotype came up a few times. The chain recombines TRBV12-3 or TRBV12-4 with TRBJ2-4; 8 bases are shared with TRBD1. V shed 7 bases and J 2 bases; nucleotides not matched to a gene: 10. This CDR3 is 16 amino acids long. CDR3 bases: TGTGCCAGCAACACCGGACAGGGAGTCTCCAAAAACATTCAGTACTTC. Protein: CASNTGQGVSKNIQYF.

This clonotype was detected a few times. The chain joins TRBV4-3 to TRBJ1-1, with unresolved D. The germline V and J ends were trimmed by 0 bases and 0 bases, with 8 bases remaining between them. This CDR3 has 15 amino acids. Germline CDR1 reads LGHNA; CDR2 reads YSLEER. CDR3: CASSQDVSMNTEAFF. CDR3 nucleotides: TGCGCCAGCAGCCAAGATGTCAGCATGAACACTGAAGCTTTCTTT.

The chain has TRBV28 and TRBJ2-1, with 9 bases matching TRBD2. This CDR3 is 15 amino acids long. Germline loops: CDR1 MDHEN, CDR2 SYDVKM. V shed 5 bases, J shed 5 bases, and the junction held 7 bases outside the gene matches. The DNA for the CDR3 is TGTGCCAGCAGTGCCGTAGCGGGGGCCCACAATGAGCAGTTCTTC. Translation gives CASSAVAGAHNEQFF.

The chain links TRBV7-9 to TRBJ2-7; tentatively, D is TRBD2 (5 bases). Trimming pared 10 bases from V and 3 bases from J, leaving 13 bases between. Germline CDR1 is SEHNR and CDR2 is FQNEAQ (reference sequence). The CDR3 totals 12 residues. The CDR3, as DNA: TGTGCCACTGAGCCGGCGGGCTACGAGCAGTACTTC. Translation: CATEPAGYEQYF.

This clonotype was counted at least ten times. The V call is TRBV12-3 or TRBV12-4, the J call TRBJ2-3; tentative D call: TRBD1 (7 bases). There are 14 residues in the CDR3. V dropped 7 bases and J dropped 2 bases, with 13 bases sitting between them. The DNA for the CDR3 is TGTGCCAGCACAGGGGGGCAAGTCACAGATACGCAGTATTTT. This gives the protein CASTGGQVTDTQYF.

This clonotype occurred a few times. The chain employs TRBV27 and TRBJ2-3, with a weak D call TRBD2 (5 bases). Germline-derived CDR1 and CDR2 are MNHEY and SMNVEV (reference sequence). CDR3 size: 15 residues. Trimming took 1 base from V and 2 from J, leaving 10 bases between them. CDR3: CASSLLLDDTDTQYF. The CDR3 DNA reads as TGTGCCAGCAGTTTATTACTAGACGACACAGATACGCAGTATTTT.

This clonotype has only a few counts. The chain uses TRBV28 and TRBJ2-7; 12 bases are shared with TRBD1. CDR1 and CDR2 (germline): MDHEN, SYDVKM. V lost 3 bases and J lost 1; bases outside the gene matches: 4. The CDR3 runs 16 residues. CDR3 sequence reads: CASSFPGQGASYEQYF. DNA for the CDR3: TGTGCCAGCAGTTTCCCGGGACAGGGGGCGTCCTACGAGCAGTACTTC.

The V and J genes are TRBV20-1 and TRBJ2-7; TRBD2 matches 7 bases. This CDR3 region has 14 residues. V was clipped by 7 bases and J by 0 bases; unmatched bases: 9. Germline assignment: CDR1 DFQATT and CDR2 SNEGSKA (reference sequence). The CDR3 sequence is CSGRWGGSSYEQYF. The CDR3 DNA is TGCAGTGGGCGATGGGGCGGGAGCTCCTACGAGCAGTACTTC.

This clonotype has ten or more counts. The chain links TRBV6-5 to TRBJ2-7; 7 bases fit TRBD1. The CDR3 has 14 residues. Germline values: CDR1 MNHEY, CDR2 SVGAGI. V gave up 2 bases and J gave up 2 bases; unmatched junction bases: 3. This CDR3 reads CASSYRQGPYEQYF. The CDR3 DNA sequence: TGTGCCAGCAGTTACCGACAGGGTCCCTACGAGCAGTACTTC.

This clonotype has ten or more counts. The chain joins TRBV12-3 or TRBV12-4 to TRBJ1-6; D unclear. V was cut by 5 bases and J by 9 bases, with 8 bases left in between. The CDR3 has 12 amino acids. CDR3 nucleotide sequence: TGTGCCAGCAGTCTACCGGGTTCACCCCTCCACTTT. Translating gives CASSLPGSPLHF.